These 19 T cell receptor beta chains originate from one sample sequenced in a study of control samples from healthy donors and cancer patients. Generated by immunoSEQ multiplex PCR, the TCRdb table keeps only in-frame clones and is missing some. This sample carries about 130,000 clones, 75% to 95% of them seen once, and the ten largest clones take 2% to 3%. Sequencing input: blood. Receptors originate from a man aged 35-49 years in good health.

This clone was seen more than once but under ten times. CDR3 nucleotide sequence: TGTGCCACAGGGGGACAGGGAGATCAGCCCCAGCATTTT. Its protein is CATGGQGDQPQHF. The J gene is TRBJ1-5, the V gene TRBV24-1; 9 positions match TRBD1. The CDR3 contains 13 residues. Trimming at V came to 10 bases and at J to 5 bases, leaving 5 bases not matched to a gene. Germline V gene lookup returns CDR1 KGHDR and CDR2 SFDVKD.

The chain carries TRBV3-1 (or the pseudogene TRBV3-2) and TRBJ2-6; the D is unclear. CDR1 is LGHDT, CDR2 YNNKEL, per germline (reference sequence). CDR3 length: 14 residues. Trimming cost V 3 bases and J 0 bases, with 3 bases left between them. The CDR3 loop is CASSHNSGANVLTF. In DNA, the CDR3 is TGTGCCAGCAGCCACAACTCTGGGGCCAACGTCCTGACTTTC.

The chain recombines TRBV29-1 with TRBJ1-2, with unresolved D. This CDR3 comprises 13 residues. Per germline, CDR1 SQVTM and CDR2 ANQGSEA. V dropped 6 bases and J dropped 4 bases, with 15 bases sitting between them. The CDR3 loop reads CSVNPPSIYGYTF. The CDR3 DNA follows: TGCAGCGTAAATCCTCCGTCAATCTATGGCTACACCTTC.

This rearrangement joins TRBV4-2 to TRBJ2-1; unclear D gene. Germline V gene data show CDR1 as LGHNA and CDR2 as YNFKEQ. Trimming pared 0 bases from V and 10 bases from J, leaving 7 bases between. The CDR3 totals 12 residues. The CDR3 spells CASSQDWGEQFF. DNA for the CDR3: TGTGCCAGCAGCCAAGATTGGGGAGAGCAGTTCTTC.

The chain couples TRBV25-1 to TRBJ2-5; possible D gene TRBD2, 6 bases. CDR3 size: 13 residues. V was shortened by 4 bases and J by 7 bases, with 13 bases between the two germline ends. Germline lookup yields CDR1 MGHDK and CDR2 SYGVNS. DNA for the CDR3: TGTGCCAGCAGTGTGCCAGGCGGGGCGACCCAGTACTTC. It specifies CASSVPGGATQYF.

CDR3 in amino acids: CASSEGGSNYGYTF. For the CDR3, the DNA is TGTGCCAGCAGCGAAGGGGGCTCTAACTATGGCTACACCTTC. The chain employs TRBV9 and TRBJ1-2; 7 bases are shared with TRBD1. J lost 0 bases, V lost 3 bases, and 2 bases had no gene match. The CDR3 runs 14 residues. The germline CDR1 and CDR2 sequences are SGDLS and YYNGEE.

This sequence joins TRBV10-3 and TRBJ2-1; D is perhaps TRBD2 (5 bases). In germline, CDR1 is ENHRY, CDR2 SYGVKD. Between the trimmed V and J ends, which lost 0 bases and 13 bases, there was a span of 7 bases. The CDR3 totals 11 residues. As DNA, the CDR3 is TGTGCCATCAGTGAGTCGAGACTACAGTTCTTC. Translated, it gives CAISESRLQFF.

The rearrangement uses TRBV10-1 and TRBJ2-2; D gene uncertain. The V gene's germline CDR1 is WNHNN and CDR2 SYGVQD (reference sequence). The V gene lost 9 bases and the J gene lost 4 bases, with 9 bases spanning the gap. This CDR3 contains 12 residues. The CDR3 sequence: CASQQVTGELFF. The CDR3 bases are TGCGCCAGTCAGCAGGTCACCGGGGAGCTGTTTTTT.

V is TRBV29-1 and J is TRBJ1-2; possibly TRBD1 for D (5 bases). This CDR3 contains 13 residues. Between the trimmed V and J ends, which lost 6 bases and 2 bases, there was a span of 13 bases. CDR1 and CDR2 from the germline V gene are SQVTM and ANQGSEA. The CDR3 here is CSVARGANYGYTF. In DNA form, the CDR3 reads TGCAGCGTCGCTAGAGGGGCGAACTATGGCTACACCTTC.

This chain connects TRBV30 to TRBJ2-5; maybe TRBD2 (5 bases). CDR1 is GTSNPN and CDR2 is SVGIG in the germline V gene (reference sequence). This CDR3 has 12 amino acids. V lost 3 bases to trimming and J lost 5 bases, with 10 bases between them. This CDR3 is CAWSPGSETQYF. The CDR3 region has the DNA TGTGCCTGGAGCCCGGGAAGCGAGACCCAGTACTTC.

The chain employs TRBV28 and TRBJ1-2; 8 bases map to TRBD1. This CDR3 comprises 17 residues. Per germline, CDR1 MDHEN and CDR2 SYDVKM. V shed 4 bases and J 6 bases; nucleotides not matched to a gene: 16. DNA for the CDR3: TGTGCCAGCAGTTCACTACTTAGGACAGGGCCCTCGGATGGCTACACCTTC. Amino acids: CASSSLLRTGPSDGYTF.

V is TRBV11-3 and J is TRBJ2-7, with D possibly being TRBD1 (6 bases). Germline V lookup: CDR1 SGHNT, CDR2 YENEEA. V was clipped by 5 bases and J by 6 bases, with 14 bases between them. The CDR3 has 13 amino acids. The CDR3 reads CASSVGSGAEQYF. The DNA of the CDR3 is TGTGCCAGCAGCGTGGGATCAGGGGCCGAGCAGTACTTC.

The rearrangement uses TRBV2 and TRBJ2-7; a weak D match, TRBD2 (6 bases). Trimming removed 5 bases at V and 4 bases at J, with 15 bases between. The V gene's germline CDR1 is SNHLY and CDR2 FYNNEI. This CDR3 is 14 amino acids long. The CDR3 DNA reads as TGTGCCAGCAGTTTGACTAGATCGTCGTACGAGCAGTACTTC. Amino acids: CASSLTRSSYEQYF.

The chain joins TRBV6-5 to TRBJ2-2; D uncertain. The CDR3 has 14 amino acids. The V gene's germline CDR1 is MNHEY and CDR2 SVGAGI. Trimming pared 2 bases from V and 4 bases from J, leaving 8 bases between. The CDR3 DNA follows: TGTGCCAGCAGTTACGCGCAGGCCACCGGGGAGCTGTTTTTT. It specifies CASSYAQATGELFF.

The chain links TRBV2 to TRBJ2-5; 13 nucleotides line up with TRBD2. The junction had 5 bases not matched to a gene; V was cut back by 6 bases and J by 4 bases. The CDR3 consists of 15 residues. The germline CDR1 and CDR2 sequences are SNHLY and FYNNEI. The CDR3 sequence is CASRGTSGAPETQYF. In DNA, the CDR3 is TGTGCCAGCAGGGGGACTAGCGGGGCGCCAGAGACCCAGTACTTC.

The chain has TRBV10-1 and TRBJ1-1, with D unresolved. In germline, CDR1 is WNHNN, CDR2 SYGVQD (reference sequence). There are 12 residues in the CDR3. Trimming took 1 base from V and 2 from J, leaving 2 bases between them. In nucleotides, the CDR3 is TGCGCCAGCAGTGAGTATAACACTGAAGCTTTCTTT. This codes for CASSEYNTEAFF.

The chain employs TRBV12-3 or TRBV12-4 and TRBJ2-1; D not resolved. The V end was cut by 2 bases, the J end by 8 bases, with 4 bases between. The CDR3 sequence is 11 residues long. CDR3 nucleotide sequence: TGTGCCAGCAGTTTAAAGCATGAGCAGTTCTTC. This gives the protein CASSLKHEQFF.

The genes are TRBV29-1 and TRBJ2-1, with D unclear. The germline V and J ends were trimmed by 5 bases and 4 bases, with 12 bases remaining between them. CDR1 SQVTM and CDR2 ANQGSEA come from the germline V gene. The CDR3 loop spans 13 amino acids. In DNA, the CDR3 is TGCAGCGTTCGGCCAAGGGCTTACAATGAGCAGTTCTTC. Translation gives CSVRPRAYNEQFF.

The V and J genes are TRBV7-9 and TRBJ1-4; 8 nucleotides align to TRBD1. The CDR3 covers 16 residues. Germline V gene data show CDR1 as SEHNR and CDR2 as FQNEAQ (reference sequence). J was trimmed by 2 bases and V by 5 bases; bases with no gene match: 7. CDR3 sequence (DNA): TGTGCCAGCAGCCCCACAGGGGGAATGACTAATGAAAAACTGTTTTTT. Its protein product is CASSPTGGMTNEKLFF.